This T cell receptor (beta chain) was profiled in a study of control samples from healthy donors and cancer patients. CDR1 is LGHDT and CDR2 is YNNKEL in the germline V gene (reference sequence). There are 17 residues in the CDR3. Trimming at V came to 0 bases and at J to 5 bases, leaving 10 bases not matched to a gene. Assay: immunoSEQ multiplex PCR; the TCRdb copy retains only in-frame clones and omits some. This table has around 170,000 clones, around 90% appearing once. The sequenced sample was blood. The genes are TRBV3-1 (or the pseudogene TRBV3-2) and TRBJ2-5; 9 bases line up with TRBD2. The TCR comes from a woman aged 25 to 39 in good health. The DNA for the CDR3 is TGTGCCAGCAGCCAAGATGTCGCTAGCGGGGAGAGCGAGACCCAGTACTTC. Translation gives CASSQDVASGESETQYF.